Listed below are T cell receptor beta chains from one sample, sequenced in a study of blood T cells in healthy people across ages. TCRdb passed the 5' RACE reads through MiXCR, listing each CDR3 protein once. The sample contains around 940,000 distinct CDR3 sequences, around 54% of which appear only once. Sequencing used blood. These receptors were collected from a woman aged 60-75 years in good health. CDR3s include the opening cysteine and the closing phenylalanine or tryptophan. D genes are given only for firm matches. Expanded clones are given a class, and other clones once, few, many or no size at all.

V gene	clone size	D gene	J gene	CDR3 protein	CDR3 DNA
TRBV16	-	-	TRBJ1-2	CASSQEVTPNYGYTF	TGTGCCAGCAGCCAAGAGGTGACCCCAAACTATGGCTACACCTTC
TRBV29-1	-	TRBD2	TRBJ2-1	CSVLGLAGPYNEQFF	TGCAGCGTGTTGGGACTAGCGGGACCCTACAATGAGCAGTTCTTC
TRBV12-3/TRBV12-4	-	-	TRBJ2-1	CASSLFSGAYNEQFF	TGTGCCAGCAGTTTATTCAGCGGCGCCTACAATGAGCAGTTCTTC
TRBV29-1	-	-	TRBJ2-5	CSVVSSGQYF	TGCAGCGTTGTAAGTTCCGGGCAGTACTTC
TRBV4-2	-	TRBD1	TRBJ2-2	CASSPSGGTGDTGELFF	TGTGCCAGCAGCCCCTCCGGGGGGACAGGGGACACCGGGGAGCTGTTTTTT
TRBV7-2	few	-	TRBJ2-5	CASSLVGAGQETQYF	TGTGCCAGCAGCTTAGTCGGAGCAGGACAAGAGACCCAGTACTTC
TRBV14	few	-	TRBJ1-6	CASSQDSFTLHF	TGTGCCAGCAGCCAAGATTCTTTTACCCTCCACTTT
TRBV20-1	-	-	TRBJ2-7	CSARPGFLEQYF	TGCAGTGCTAGACCCGGATTTCTCGAGCAGTACTTC
TRBV20-1	-	-	TRBJ2-1	CSASSPWYEQFF	TGCAGTGCTAGCTCCCCATGGTATGAGCAGTTCTTC
TRBV28	few	TRBD1	TRBJ2-7	CASRVQGRIYEQYF	TGTGCCAGCAGGGTACAGGGGAGAATCTACGAGCAGTACTTC
TRBV5-8	-	-	TRBJ2-3	CASSLFQEWDTQYF	TGTGCCAGCAGCTTGTTCCAGGAATGGGATACGCAGTATTTT
TRBV11-2	-	-	TRBJ2-7	CASSPADSTTYGQYF	TGTGCCAGCAGCCCGGCGGACAGCACTACCTACGGGCAGTACTTC
TRBV4-1	few	TRBD2	TRBJ2-3	CASSQEAGTLKDTQYF	TGCGCCAGCAGCCAAGAAGCGGGGACCCTAAAGGATACGCAGTATTTT
TRBV7-2	few	TRBD2	TRBJ2-3	CASRPRLAGLSTDTQYF	TGTGCCAGCAGACCCAGACTAGCGGGATTGAGCACAGATACGCAGTATTTT
TRBV10-3	-	TRBD1	TRBJ2-7	CAISESRGTGRLYEQYF	TGTGCCATCAGTGAGTCAAGAGGGACAGGCCGACTCTACGAGCAGTACTTC
TRBV4-1	-	-	TRBJ1-5	CASSHYPGADYSNQPQHF	TGCGCCAGCAGCCACTATCCGGGGGCCGATTATAGCAATCAGCCCCAGCATTTT
TRBV20-1	once	TRBD2	TRBJ2-1	CSASGRPIYEQFF	TGCAGTGCTAGCGGGAGGCCCATCTACGAGCAGTTCTTC
TRBV4-2	-	TRBD1	TRBJ2-5	CASSHGAGGSQETQYF	TGTGCCAGCAGCCATGGGGCAGGGGGCTCCCAAGAGACCCAGTACTTC
TRBV28	few	-	TRBJ2-7	CASSFSLPTTDYEQYF	TGTGCCAGCAGTTTTAGTCTTCCGACGACAGACTACGAGCAGTACTTC
TRBV20-1	many	TRBD2	TRBJ2-4	CSAGLAGGVSENIQYF	TGCAGTGCCGGCCTAGCGGGAGGGGTTTCGGAAAACATTCAGTACTTC
TRBV10-3	-	-	TRBJ2-7	CAIMVAGGFYEQYF	TGTGCCATCATGGTGGCAGGGGGGTTCTACGAGCAGTACTTC
TRBV20-1	-	TRBD2	TRBJ2-4	CSASGLAGGFEQYF	TGCAGTGCTTCGGGACTAGCGGGAGGGTTTGAGCAGTACTTC
TRBV7-2	-	-	TRBJ2-7	CASSTRSSYEQYF	TGTGCCAGCAGCACCAGGAGCTCCTACGAGCAGTACTTC
TRBV7-2	-	-	TRBJ1-2	CASSLDTANYGYTF	TGTGCCAGCAGCTTGGACACCGCTAACTATGGCTACACCTTC
TRBV5-1	-	-	TRBJ1-2	CASSLAWAVKVNYGYTF	TGCGCCAGCAGCTTGGCATGGGCCGTTAAGGTTAACTATGGCTACACCTTC
TRBV28	-	TRBD2	TRBJ2-1	CASTESGRGDEQFF	TGTGCCAGCACGGAGAGCGGGAGAGGCGATGAGCAGTTCTTC
TRBV7-9	-	TRBD1	TRBJ2-7	CASSTTVSDRAVKDTYEQYF	TGTGCCAGCAGCACAACCGTATCGGACAGGGCGGTAAAGGATACCTACGAGCAGTACTTC
TRBV21-1	few	-	TRBJ2-7	CASSNLPIKRSYEQYF	TGTGCCAGCAGCAATCTTCCAATCAAACGCTCCTACGAGCAGTACTTC
TRBV7-8	once	-	TRBJ2-5	CASSYQTGLKGTQYF	TGTGCCAGCAGCTATCAGACAGGCCTAAAAGGGACCCAGTACTTC
TRBV28	-	-	TRBJ2-7	CASSPGTARSLEQYF	TGTGCCAGCAGTCCGGGGACCGCCAGGTCCCTCGAGCAGTACTTC
TRBV10-3	-	-	TRBJ2-1	CAIREANIYNEQFF	TGTGCCATCAGGGAGGCGAACATCTACAATGAGCAGTTCTTC
TRBV4-1	-	-	TRBJ2-7	CASSQPLGLSSYEQYF	TGCGCCAGCAGCCAACCCCTGGGGTTAAGCTCCTACGAGCAGTACTTC
TRBV6-2/TRBV6-3	-	TRBD2	TRBJ2-7	CASRVAGGSYEQYF	TGTGCCAGCAGGGTAGCGGGAGGAAGCTACGAGCAGTACTTC
TRBV27	few	-	TRBJ2-7	CASSHQPQGTYEQYF	TGTGCCAGCAGTCACCAACCCCAGGGAACCTACGAGCAGTACTTC
TRBV20-1	-	TRBD1	TRBJ1-5	CSAAKGQGNQPQHF	TGCAGTGCCGCCAAGGGACAGGGAAATCAGCCCCAGCATTTT
TRBV12-3/TRBV12-4	few	-	TRBJ1-6	CASSRQGSRSPLHF	TGTGCCAGCAGTCGGCAGGGGAGTCGATCACCCCTCCACTTT
TRBV11-2	few	-	TRBJ1-2	CASSSPVMGSNYGYTF	TGTGCCAGCAGCTCACCCGTTATGGGATCTAACTATGGCTACACCTTC